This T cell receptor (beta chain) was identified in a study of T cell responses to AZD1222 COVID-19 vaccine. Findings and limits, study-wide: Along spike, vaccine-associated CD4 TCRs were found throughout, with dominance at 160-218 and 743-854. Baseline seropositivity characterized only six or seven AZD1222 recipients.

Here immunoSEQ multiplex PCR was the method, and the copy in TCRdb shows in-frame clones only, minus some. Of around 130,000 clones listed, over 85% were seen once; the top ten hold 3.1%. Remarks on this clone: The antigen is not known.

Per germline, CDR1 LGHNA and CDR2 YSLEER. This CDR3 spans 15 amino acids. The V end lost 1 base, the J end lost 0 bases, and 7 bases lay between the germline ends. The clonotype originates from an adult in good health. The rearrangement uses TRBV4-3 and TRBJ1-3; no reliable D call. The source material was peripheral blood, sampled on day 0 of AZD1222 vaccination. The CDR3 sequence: CASSQVMDSGNTIYF. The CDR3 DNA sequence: TGCGCCAGCAGCCAAGTAATGGACTCTGGAAACACCATATATTTT.